Here is one T cell receptor beta chain with its context. Profiling relied on immunoSEQ multiplex PCR, and the TCRdb table lists in-frame clones only, not all of them. The data show hundreds of thousands of clones, with nearly 90% seen just once and 1.5% to 2% held by the top ten. Participants, 18 to 89 years old, spanned 24 US areas. The CDR3 extends over 16 amino acids. Germline CDR1 and CDR2: MNHNS and SASEGT. With 4 bases clipped from V and 1 base from J, the junction kept 6 bases outside the gene matches. This record comes from a study of blood T cell repertoires in COVID-19. Study details: Researchers got acute and convalescent COVID-19 samples from the United States, Italy and Spain. T cells, B-cell-depleted T cells, or PBMCs supplied cDNA or gDNA.

V usage is TRBV6-1 and J usage is TRBJ2-3; TRBD2 matches at 9 bases. The sequenced sample consisted of PBMCs or T cells enriched from blood (not recorded which). This receptor was obtained from a woman under 30 with acute COVID-19. CDR3 nucleotide sequence: TGTGCCAGCAGTGGGCGGGGGGGCCCAGGCACAGATACGCAGTATTTT. This sequence encodes CASSGRGGPGTDTQYF.